The rows below give T cell receptor beta chains drawn from one sample of a study of blood T cell repertoires in COVID-19. The data were produced by immunoSEQ multiplex PCR, yet TCRdb's version contains in-frame clones alone and is incomplete. Of around 93,000 clones detected, over 75% appear once; the ten largest clones hold 8.5% to 14%. The material sequenced was peripheral blood. Every receptor here comes from a man older than 75 with acute or convalescent COVID-19. CDR3s include the opening cysteine and the closing phenylalanine or tryptophan. The D gene is left open where the match is weak. Size is omitted from some rows. Given values are once, few, many or a class for expanded clones.

v_call: TRBV28; d_call: TRBD2; j_call: TRBJ2-7; clone_size: -; cdr3_aa: CASNPGGLVWEQYF; cdr3_nt: TGTGCCAGCAACCCGGGAGGCCTGGTTTGGGAGCAGTACTTC
v_call: TRBV29-1; d_call: TRBD1; j_call: TRBJ2-1; clone_size: -; cdr3_aa: CSLDRGNYNEQFF; cdr3_nt: TGCAGCCTCGACAGGGGCAACTACAATGAGCAGTTCTTC
v_call: TRBV27; d_call: -; j_call: TRBJ2-7; clone_size: -; cdr3_aa: CASSLFRGPNYAYEQYF; cdr3_nt: TGTGCCAGCAGTTTATTCAGGGGCCCAAATTATGCCTACGAGCAGTACTTC
v_call: TRBV19; d_call: TRBD1; j_call: TRBJ1-2; clone_size: -; cdr3_aa: CASSIRDRNYGYTF; cdr3_nt: TGTGCCAGTAGTATACGGGACAGAAACTATGGCTACACCTTC
v_call: TRBV2; d_call: -; j_call: TRBJ1-2; clone_size: -; cdr3_aa: CASHRIYGYTF; cdr3_nt: TGTGCCAGCCACAGAATCTATGGCTACACCTTC
v_call: TRBV19; d_call: -; j_call: TRBJ2-3; clone_size: -; cdr3_aa: CASSNRDSITDTQYF; cdr3_nt: TGTGCCAGTAGTAACCGGGACTCTATCACAGATACGCAGTATTTT
v_call: TRBV10-3; d_call: -; j_call: TRBJ1-2; clone_size: -; cdr3_aa: CAISALGDYGYTF; cdr3_nt: TGTGCCATTTCTGCTTTAGGGGACTATGGCTACACCTTC
v_call: TRBV5-1; d_call: -; j_call: TRBJ1-6; clone_size: -; cdr3_aa: CASSLDVSSYNSPLHF; cdr3_nt: TGCGCCAGCAGCCTAGACGTGAGCTCCTATAATTCACCCCTCCACTTT
v_call: TRBV19; d_call: TRBD1; j_call: TRBJ1-6; clone_size: -; cdr3_aa: CASRTGAPPLHF; cdr3_nt: TGTGCCAGTAGGACAGGGGCGCCGCCCCTCCACTTT
v_call: TRBV15; d_call: TRBD1; j_call: TRBJ1-2; clone_size: once; cdr3_aa: CATSRDRGLGYGYTF; cdr3_nt: TGTGCCACCAGCAGAGACAGGGGGCTCGGCTATGGCTACACCTTC
v_call: TRBV28; d_call: TRBD1; j_call: TRBJ1-4; clone_size: -; cdr3_aa: CASTFSQGAGNEKLFF; cdr3_nt: TGTGCCAGCACATTCTCACAGGGGGCCGGTAATGAAAAACTGTTTTTT
v_call: TRBV6-2/TRBV6-3; d_call: TRBD1; j_call: TRBJ1-5; clone_size: -; cdr3_aa: CASSRDRGDQPQHF; cdr3_nt: TGTGCCAGCAGCCGAGACAGGGGGGACCAGCCCCAGCATTTT
v_call: TRBV19; d_call: TRBD1; j_call: TRBJ1-2; clone_size: -; cdr3_aa: CATGGQGGYGYTF; cdr3_nt: TGTGCCACAGGGGGACAGGGAGGCTATGGCTACACCTTC
v_call: TRBV6-4; d_call: -; j_call: TRBJ2-7; clone_size: -; cdr3_aa: CASSDSEQGEQYF; cdr3_nt: TGTGCCAGCAGTGACTCGGAACAGGGCGAGCAGTACTTC
v_call: TRBV7-8; d_call: -; j_call: TRBJ1-1; clone_size: -; cdr3_aa: CASSLAERIGAFF; cdr3_nt: TGTGCCAGCAGCCTAGCGGAGAGAATCGGAGCTTTCTTT
v_call: TRBV5-8; d_call: -; j_call: TRBJ2-2; clone_size: -; cdr3_aa: CASTLLRGTASGELFF; cdr3_nt: TGTGCCAGCACCTTACTCAGGGGGACTGCGTCCGGGGAGCTGTTTTTT
v_call: TRBV28; d_call: TRBD1; j_call: TRBJ2-7; clone_size: -; cdr3_aa: CATDGTGGFYEQYF; cdr3_nt: TGTGCCACCGACGGGACAGGGGGCTTTTACGAGCAGTACTTC
v_call: TRBV5-1; d_call: -; j_call: TRBJ1-1; clone_size: -; cdr3_aa: CASSGQGNTEAFF; cdr3_nt: TGCGCCAGCAGCGGGCAGGGGAACACTGAAGCTTTCTTT
v_call: TRBV19; d_call: -; j_call: TRBJ2-1; clone_size: -; cdr3_aa: CASSIGGFRFF; cdr3_nt: TGTGCCAGTAGTATTGGAGGGTTTCGGTTCTTC
v_call: TRBV3-1/TRBV3-2; d_call: -; j_call: TRBJ1-1; clone_size: once; cdr3_aa: CASSQVRSNTEAFF; cdr3_nt: TGTGCCAGCAGCCAAGTAAGGAGTAACACTGAAGCTTTCTTT
v_call: TRBV7-9; d_call: TRBD1; j_call: TRBJ1-1; clone_size: once; cdr3_aa: CASSRRLDREEAFF; cdr3_nt: TGTGCCAGCAGCCGCCGGTTGGACAGGGAAGAGGCTTTCTTT
v_call: TRBV5-5; d_call: TRBD1; j_call: TRBJ1-2; clone_size: -; cdr3_aa: CASSLGTGALYGYTF; cdr3_nt: TGTGCCAGCAGCCTCGGGACAGGGGCCCTCTATGGCTACACCTTC
v_call: TRBV25-1; d_call: -; j_call: TRBJ1-4; clone_size: once; cdr3_aa: CASSEYVGSNEKLFF; cdr3_nt: TGTGCCAGCAGTGAATACGTCGGTTCTAATGAAAAACTGTTTTTT
v_call: TRBV29-1; d_call: -; j_call: TRBJ1-5; clone_size: once; cdr3_aa: CSVEETSNQPQHF; cdr3_nt: TGCAGCGTTGAGGAGACGAGCAATCAGCCCCAGCATTTT
v_call: TRBV7-9; d_call: -; j_call: TRBJ2-7; clone_size: -; cdr3_aa: CASSANSYEQYF; cdr3_nt: TGTGCCAGCAGCGCCAACAGCTACGAGCAGTACTTC
v_call: TRBV24-1; d_call: -; j_call: TRBJ2-7; clone_size: -; cdr3_aa: CATSGGGPSYEQYF; cdr3_nt: TGTGCCACCAGTGGGGGGGGGCCATCCTACGAGCAGTACTTC
v_call: TRBV28; d_call: TRBD1; j_call: TRBJ1-4; clone_size: -; cdr3_aa: CASQGVSKLFF; cdr3_nt: TGTGCCAGCCAGGGGGTATCAAAACTGTTTTTT
v_call: TRBV19; d_call: TRBD1; j_call: TRBJ2-7; clone_size: -; cdr3_aa: CASSRSGTGTGEQYF; cdr3_nt: TGTGCCAGTAGTAGATCCGGGACAGGGACAGGCGAGCAGTACTTC
v_call: TRBV5-1; d_call: -; j_call: TRBJ1-4; clone_size: -; cdr3_aa: CASSLAAGLDEKLFF; cdr3_nt: TGCGCCAGCAGCTTGGCGGCAGGGCTGGATGAAAAACTGTTTTTT
v_call: TRBV4-2; d_call: TRBD2; j_call: TRBJ2-1; clone_size: -; cdr3_aa: CASSQDSAGGDEQFF; cdr3_nt: TGTGCCAGCAGCCAAGATAGCGCGGGAGGGGATGAGCAGTTCTTC
v_call: TRBV6-6; d_call: -; j_call: TRBJ2-5; clone_size: -; cdr3_aa: CASSLGGRGKTQYF; cdr3_nt: TGTGCCAGCAGTTTAGGGGGAAGGGGAAAGACCCAGTACTTC
v_call: TRBV5-1; d_call: -; j_call: TRBJ1-2; clone_size: -; cdr3_aa: CASSSWEGANYGYTF; cdr3_nt: TGCGCCAGCAGTTCCTGGGAGGGAGCTAACTATGGCTACACCTTC
v_call: TRBV5-4; d_call: TRBD1; j_call: TRBJ1-2; clone_size: once; cdr3_aa: CASSHRGINYGYTF; cdr3_nt: TGTGCCAGCAGCCACAGGGGGATTAACTATGGCTACACCTTC
v_call: TRBV28; d_call: -; j_call: TRBJ1-5; clone_size: -; cdr3_aa: CASRTGPHGGNQPQHF; cdr3_nt: TGTGCCAGCAGAACCGGGCCCCACGGGGGCAATCAGCCCCAGCATTTT
v_call: TRBV18; d_call: -; j_call: TRBJ1-2; clone_size: -; cdr3_aa: CASSPSGGGSRAF; cdr3_nt: TGTGCCAGCTCACCATCCGGGGGAGGGAGTAGAGCCTTC
v_call: TRBV11-3; d_call: -; j_call: TRBJ1-3; clone_size: -; cdr3_aa: CASSPTGGSGNTIYF; cdr3_nt: TGTGCCAGCAGCCCGACGGGGGGCTCTGGAAACACCATATATTTT
v_call: TRBV29-1; d_call: -; j_call: TRBJ1-1; clone_size: -; cdr3_aa: CSETANTEAFF; cdr3_nt: TGCAGCGAGACAGCTAACACTGAAGCTTTCTTT
v_call: TRBV18; d_call: TRBD1; j_call: TRBJ1-2; clone_size: -; cdr3_aa: CASSPAGDSYGYTF; cdr3_nt: TGTGCCAGCTCACCGGCAGGGGACAGCTATGGCTACACCTTC
v_call: TRBV7-2; d_call: -; j_call: TRBJ2-2; clone_size: -; cdr3_aa: CASSLATGWAGNTGELFF; cdr3_nt: TGTGCCAGCAGCTTAGCGACAGGATGGGCGGGGAACACCGGGGAGCTGTTTTTT
v_call: TRBV20-1; d_call: TRBD2; j_call: TRBJ2-5; clone_size: many; cdr3_aa: CSASLFVGSGREETQYF; cdr3_nt: TGCAGTGCTAGTCTTTTTGTGGGTAGCGGGAGGGAAGAGACCCAGTACTTC
v_call: TRBV5-8; d_call: -; j_call: TRBJ2-3; clone_size: -; cdr3_aa: CASSSSGHQTDTQYF; cdr3_nt: TGTGCCAGCAGCTCCTCGGGACACCAGACAGATACGCAGTATTTT
v_call: TRBV21-1; d_call: -; j_call: TRBJ2-7; clone_size: -; cdr3_aa: CASSSRQEQYF; cdr3_nt: TGTGCCAGCAGCAGCCGACAGGAGCAGTACTTC
v_call: TRBV6-1; d_call: -; j_call: TRBJ1-1; clone_size: -; cdr3_aa: CASSEITEAFF; cdr3_nt: TGTGCCAGCAGTGAAATAACTGAAGCTTTCTTT
v_call: TRBV18; d_call: TRBD1; j_call: TRBJ2-7; clone_size: -; cdr3_aa: CASSPATGAYEQYF; cdr3_nt: TGTGCCAGCTCACCAGCGACAGGGGCCTACGAGCAGTACTTC
v_call: TRBV2; d_call: TRBD1; j_call: TRBJ1-1; clone_size: -; cdr3_aa: CASKIEQGARTEAFF; cdr3_nt: TGTGCCAGCAAAATAGAACAGGGGGCAAGAACTGAAGCTTTCTTT
v_call: TRBV3-1/TRBV3-2; d_call: TRBD2; j_call: TRBJ2-5; clone_size: -; cdr3_aa: CASRHMGLGFQETQYF; cdr3_nt: TGTGCCAGCAGACACATGGGACTAGGGTTCCAAGAGACCCAGTACTTC
v_call: TRBV20-1; d_call: -; j_call: TRBJ1-2; clone_size: -; cdr3_aa: CSARDTRGYTF; cdr3_nt: TGCAGTGCTAGAGATACCCGGGGCTACACCTTC
v_call: TRBV6-4; d_call: TRBD1; j_call: TRBJ1-1; clone_size: -; cdr3_aa: CASRNRTGVNTEAFF; cdr3_nt: TGTGCCAGCAGGAATCGGACAGGGGTTAACACTGAAGCTTTCTTT
v_call: TRBV15; d_call: -; j_call: TRBJ2-5; clone_size: -; cdr3_aa: CATSRESLRETQYF; cdr3_nt: TGTGCCACCAGCAGAGAAAGCCTCCGGGAGACCCAGTACTTC
v_call: TRBV10-3; d_call: -; j_call: TRBJ1-5; clone_size: -; cdr3_aa: CAISEGGQPQHF; cdr3_nt: TGTGCCATCAGTGAAGGGGGTCAGCCCCAGCATTTT
v_call: TRBV5-1; d_call: -; j_call: TRBJ2-7; clone_size: -; cdr3_aa: CASSLGPSEAYEQYF; cdr3_nt: TGCGCCAGCAGCTTGGGGCCTAGCGAGGCCTACGAGCAGTACTTC
v_call: TRBV28; d_call: -; j_call: TRBJ2-7; clone_size: once; cdr3_aa: CASSSPYSSSYEQYF; cdr3_nt: TGTGCCAGCAGTTCCCCTTACAGTTCCTCCTACGAGCAGTACTTC
v_call: TRBV9; d_call: -; j_call: TRBJ2-1; clone_size: -; cdr3_aa: CASSVVGRGSYNEQFF; cdr3_nt: TGTGCCAGCAGCGTAGTGGGTCGGGGCTCCTACAATGAGCAGTTCTTC
v_call: TRBV7-3; d_call: -; j_call: TRBJ2-1; clone_size: -; cdr3_aa: CASSLSEVGIQQFF; cdr3_nt: TGTGCCAGCAGCTTATCCGAAGTGGGCATTCAGCAGTTCTTC